This T cell receptor beta chain was recovered during a study of blood T cell repertoires in COVID-19. Study information: Sources were T cells, B-cell-depleted T cells, or PBMCs; the material itself was cDNA or gDNA.

This CDR3 spans 14 amino acids. CDR1 and CDR2 (germline): LNHDA, SQIVND (reference sequence). The V end was cut by 3 bases, the J end by 2 bases, with 11 bases between. Per the original methods: Reference gene primer amplification yielded estimated nucleated cell counts. Measured with immunoSEQ multiplex PCR; TCRdb has only the in-frame clones, and not every one. V, J and clone size are taken as reported in that table, and D and trimming were inferred from the DNA itself. This table has approximately 170,000 clones, around 84% appearing once. One Seattle source followed patients from active infection through their disease course.

This TCR came from a woman in her seventies with COVID-19, enrolled during active disease. The chain joins TRBV19 to TRBJ2-7, with D possibly TRBD1 on 6 matching bases. The sequenced material came from peripheral blood. CDR3 nucleotides: TGTGCCAGTAGTATTAGAGGACAGACCTACGAGCAGTACTTC. Its protein product is CASSIRGQTYEQYF. Combining the CDR3 with reference TRBV19 and TRBJ2-7 gives the whole variable domain DGGITQSPKYLFRKEGQNVTLSCEQNLNHDAMYWYRQDPGQGLRLIYYSQIVNDFQKGDIAEGYSVSREKKESFPLTVTSAQKNPTAFYLCASSIRGQTYEQYFGPGTRLTVT.